Listed below are T cell receptor beta chains from one sample, sequenced in a study of cytomegalovirus exposure and HLA in healthy donors. Assay: immunoSEQ multiplex PCR; the TCRdb copy retains only in-frame clones and omits some. The table records about 130,000 clones, approximately 89% of them present only once. The sequenced sample was PBMCs. All receptors derive from a woman under 30 in good health and CMV-seronegative. Each CDR3 is given with its conserved first and last residue.

CDR3 length: 16
V gene: TRBV9
J gene: TRBJ1-3
CDR3 protein: CASSVAQGFSGNTIYF

CDR3 length: 15
V gene: TRBV7-2
J gene: TRBJ1-1
CDR3 protein: CASSLAMGASTEAFF

CDR3 length: 13
V gene: TRBV7-9
J gene: TRBJ1-2
CDR3 protein: CASSSYGQGYHTF

CDR3 length: 12
V gene: TRBV9
J gene: TRBJ1-1
CDR3 protein: CASSVGQGQAFF

CDR3 length: 14
V gene: TRBV14
J gene: TRBJ2-7
CDR3 protein: CASSRDRGSPAQYF

CDR3 length: 14
V gene: TRBV19
J gene: TRBJ1-2
CDR3 protein: CASTPGDSVYGYTF

CDR3 length: 15
V gene: TRBV27
J gene: TRBJ2-7
CDR3 protein: CASSLGPGALYEQYF

CDR3 length: 17
V gene: TRBV5-4
J gene: TRBJ1-2
CDR3 protein: CASSLAGQPLIGDGYTF

CDR3 length: 13
V gene: TRBV29-1
J gene: TRBJ2-5
CDR3 protein: CSVGSGFGETQYF

CDR3 length: 15
V gene: TRBV4-1
J gene: TRBJ1-5
CDR3 protein: CASSPRQFGGQPQHF

CDR3 length: 15
V gene: TRBV15
J gene: TRBJ2-7
CDR3 protein: CATSRDLGEHYEQYF

CDR3 length: 16
V gene: TRBV6-5
J gene: TRBJ1-1
CDR3 protein: CASSYSPTGWFTEAFF

CDR3 length: 14
V gene: TRBV4-1
J gene: TRBJ1-1
CDR3 protein: CASSQDLATHRAFF

CDR3 length: 14
V gene: TRBV6-1
J gene: TRBJ2-7
CDR3 protein: CASSGHPREYEQYF

CDR3 length: 14
V gene: TRBV5-8
J gene: TRBJ1-5
CDR3 protein: CASRGGNWNQPQHF

CDR3 length: 13
V gene: TRBV5-6
J gene: TRBJ1-1
CDR3 protein: CASSLGTGTEAFF

CDR3 length: 16
V gene: TRBV5-1
J gene: TRBJ1-6
CDR3 protein: CASSLEASGSGSPLHF

CDR3 length: 13
V gene: TRBV2
J gene: TRBJ2-2
CDR3 protein: CATTTGGTGELFF

CDR3 length: 14
V gene: TRBV10-2
J gene: TRBJ2-1
CDR3 protein: CASSEVAGANEQFF

CDR3 length: 14
V gene: TRBV6-1
J gene: TRBJ2-3
CDR3 protein: CASKESGVTDTQYF

CDR3 length: 14
V gene: TRBV6-5
J gene: TRBJ1-1
CDR3 protein: CASSSGQGLSEAFF

CDR3 length: 13
V gene: TRBV10-3
J gene: TRBJ2-7
CDR3 protein: CAITRQGAYEQYF

CDR3 length: 14
V gene: TRBV11-2
J gene: TRBJ1-1
CDR3 protein: CASSWVRGNTEAFF

CDR3 length: 15
V gene: TRBV2
J gene: TRBJ1-2
CDR3 protein: CASSEAGREMPGYTF

CDR3 length: 19
V gene: TRBV4-1
J gene: TRBJ1-2
CDR3 protein: CASSQVPPRGYTENYGYTF

CDR3 length: 12
V gene: TRBV12-5
J gene: TRBJ1-6
CDR3 protein: CASEGANSPLHF

CDR3 length: 14
V gene: TRBV10-1
J gene: TRBJ2-3
CDR3 protein: CASSEDYLADTQYF

CDR3 length: 11
V gene: TRBV20-1
J gene: TRBJ1-2
CDR3 protein: CSARVLYGYTF

CDR3 length: 16
V gene: TRBV6-1
J gene: TRBJ1-6
CDR3 protein: CASSDDSDSWSSPLHF

CDR3 length: 15
V gene: TRBV7-9
J gene: TRBJ1-2
CDR3 protein: CASSSPGQGNYGYTF

CDR3 length: 12
V gene: TRBV6-5
J gene: TRBJ1-2
CDR3 protein: CASTLGGNGYTF

CDR3 length: 14
V gene: TRBV9
J gene: TRBJ2-5
CDR3 protein: CASSGGQYQETQYF

CDR3 length: 15
V gene: TRBV18
J gene: TRBJ1-5
CDR3 protein: CASSPGGQIHQPQHF

CDR3 length: 14
V gene: TRBV7-6
J gene: TRBJ2-7
CDR3 protein: CASSPRRTGPEQYF

CDR3 length: 16
V gene: TRBV6-5
J gene: TRBJ2-7
CDR3 protein: CASSYDPGESSYEQYF

CDR3 length: 13
V gene: TRBV27
J gene: TRBJ2-5
CDR3 protein: CASSARGFETQYF

CDR3 length: 13
V gene: TRBV7-3
J gene: TRBJ1-1
CDR3 protein: CASSLQSNTEAFF

CDR3 length: 16
V gene: TRBV6-5
J gene: TRBJ1-2
CDR3 protein: CASSFSLVLANYGYTF

CDR3 length: 13
V gene: TRBV28
J gene: TRBJ1-2
CDR3 protein: CASTQTGFYGYTF